The rows below give T cell receptor beta chains drawn from one sample of a study of blood T cell repertoires in COVID-19. The table came from immunoSEQ multiplex PCR; TCRdb's copy has only in-frame clones and leaves some out. The sample lists about 320,000 clones; roughly nine tenths were seen once. The sample comprised PBMCs or T cells enriched from blood (not recorded which). The receptor source for this set is a woman in her twenties or thirties who had been exposed to COVID-19. CDR3s include the opening cysteine and the closing phenylalanine or tryptophan. Each record gives: D gene, clone size, J gene, V gene, CDR3 DNA, CDR3 protein. D genes are given only for firm matches. Size values are once, few and many counts, or a class for expanded clones, and some rows have none.

>.|once|TRBJ1-1|TRBV10-3
TGTGCCATTACGACAGGCACAGCTGAAGCTTTCTTT
CAITTGTAEAFF
>.|.|TRBJ1-1|TRBV11-2
TGTGCCAGCAGCTTAGATGGGTTAGGGAGGACTGAAGCTTTCTTT
CASSLDGLGRTEAFF
>.|.|TRBJ2-5|TRBV29-1
TGCAGCGGGGGTATGGAGACCCAGTACTTC
CSGGMETQYF
>TRBD1|.|TRBJ1-2|TRBV2
TGTGCCAGCAGCGCACAGGGGGCTGGAGGCTACACCTTC
CASSAQGAGGYTF
>.|.|TRBJ1-1|TRBV3-1/TRBV3-2
TGTGCCAGCAGCCAGGGGAGGTTAGGGAACACTGAAGCTTTCTTT
CASSQGRLGNTEAFF
>.|.|TRBJ2-7|TRBV19
TGTGCCAGTAGTATAGAATCACTAACGGATCCTTACGAGCAGTACTTC
CASSIESLTDPYEQYF
>TRBD1|.|TRBJ1-6|TRBV4-2
TGTGCCAGCAGCCAAGAACGGACAGGGTCTAATTCACCCCTCCACTTT
CASSQERTGSNSPLHF
>.|.|TRBJ2-7|TRBV7-9
TGTGCCAGCAGCTTAGATGGGGCGGACTACGAGCAGTACTTC
CASSLDGADYEQYF
>.|.|TRBJ1-1|TRBV19
TGTGCCAGTAGCACCCTCTGGGGGGTGAGGATCCCAGGCACTGAAGCTTTCTTT
CASSTLWGVRIPGTEAFF
>TRBD1|once|TRBJ1-2|TRBV23-1
TGCGCCAGCAGTCAACAACCAGGGGGCGGCTATGGCTACACCTTC
CASSQQPGGGYGYTF
>.|once|TRBJ1-2|TRBV2
TGTGCCAGCAGTGTGGTCAGTACGGGTTTCTATGGCTACACCTTC
CASSVVSTGFYGYTF
>TRBD2|.|TRBJ2-4|TRBV30
TGTGCCTGGAGGATGGGGGGGAACATTCAGTACTTC
CAWRMGGNIQYF
>.|.|TRBJ1-2|TRBV7-8
TGTGCCAGCAGCCCCACAGGGTATGGCTACACCTTC
CASSPTGYGYTF
>TRBD2|.|TRBJ2-1|TRBV6-5
TGTGCCAGCAGGGAGAGCGGGGGAGGCTACAATGAGCAGTTCTTC
CASRESGGGYNEQFF
>.|.|TRBJ2-4|TRBV5-1
TGCGCCAGCAGATCTTTAGCCAAAAACATTCAGTACTTC
CASRSLAKNIQYF
>.|.|TRBJ2-3|TRBV7-3
TGTGCCAGCAGCTTAATGGCTACAGATACGCAGTATTTT
CASSLMATDTQYF
>.|.|TRBJ1-3|TRBV10-1
TGCGCCAGCAGGCGACCCGGGACAAGCTCTGGAAACACCATATATTTT
CASRRPGTSSGNTIYF
>TRBD1|.|TRBJ2-7|TRBV5-1
TGCGCCAGCAGCTCGGGACAGGGTGCCGAGCAGTACTTC
CASSSGQGAEQYF
>TRBD2|.|TRBJ2-1|TRBV29-1
TGCAGCGTTGTTCGGGCGGGGGGGCCGAGTAATGAGCAGTTCTTC
CSVVRAGGPSNEQFF
>.|.|TRBJ1-5|TRBV4-2
TGTGCCAGCAGCCAAGATTCTCATCAGCCCCAGCATTTT
CASSQDSHQPQHF
>TRBD1|.|TRBJ1-4|TRBV24-1
TGTGCCACCAGTGACCCAGGGGGCGCGGAAAAACTGTTTTTT
CATSDPGGAEKLFF
>TRBD1|.|TRBJ2-7|TRBV3-1/TRBV3-2
TGTGCCAGCAGCCAAGAAATCGATTTCAGGGGGCCCTACGAGCAGTACTTC
CASSQEIDFRGPYEQYF
>TRBD2|once|TRBJ2-7|TRBV10-2
TGCGCCAGCAGGCATACTAGCGGGGGGGCTTACGAGCAGTACTTC
CASRHTSGGAYEQYF
>.|.|TRBJ2-1|TRBV12-3/TRBV12-4
TGTGCCAGCAGTTTGGGGGGAAGGGAGCAGTTCTTC
CASSLGGREQFF
>TRBD2|once|TRBJ2-1|TRBV9
TGTGCCAGCAGCGTAGCTCATAGCGGGGGACCCTCCTACAATGAGCAGTTCTTC
CASSVAHSGGPSYNEQFF
>.|.|TRBJ1-1|TRBV7-9
TGTGCCAGCAGCTTAACCGTAATCGGGACTGAAGCTTTCTTT
CASSLTVIGTEAFF
>TRBD2|.|TRBJ2-3|TRBV19
TGTGCCAGTAGTTCAATCGGACTAGCGGGGGGGCAGAAGACGCAGTATTTT
CASSSIGLAGGQKTQYF
>.|.|TRBJ1-6|TRBV7-2
TGTGCCACAAGGTGGGGGGACCATAATTCACCCCTCCACTTT
CATRWGDHNSPLHF
>.|once|TRBJ1-2|TRBV27
TGTGCCAGCAGTCCCGGGGGTTATGGCTACACCTTC
CASSPGGYGYTF
>.|.|TRBJ2-2|TRBV27
TGTGCCAGCAGTTTGGCGGGGGCTCAGAACACCGGGGAGCTGTTTTTT
CASSLAGAQNTGELFF
>TRBD1|.|TRBJ1-1|TRBV5-6
TGTGCCAGCAGCTCGGGACAGGGGGTAATTCGGAACACTGAAGCTTTCTTT
CASSSGQGVIRNTEAFF
>TRBD1|.|TRBJ1-4|TRBV9
TGTGCCAGCAGTTTAGCTCCGGGACAGGGGGAAAAACTGTTTTTT
CASSLAPGQGEKLFF
>.|.|TRBJ2-5|TRBV2
TGTGCCAGCAGTGAGGCGACTAGTGGAGAGACCCAGTACTTC
CASSEATSGETQYF
>TRBD1|.|TRBJ1-1|TRBV10-3
TGTGCCATCAGCGGGACAGCCCTGGACACTGAAGCTTTCTTT
CAISGTALDTEAFF
>TRBD1|.|TRBJ1-4|TRBV5-1
TGCGCCAGCAGTAGGACAGGCCAAGTCGTTAATGAAAAACTGTTTTTT
CASSRTGQVVNEKLFF
>.|.|TRBJ1-1|TRBV4-2
TGTGCCAGCAGCCAAGATTATTCGAACACTGAAGCTTTCTTT
CASSQDYSNTEAFF
>.|.|TRBJ2-7|TRBV7-2
TGTGCCAGCAGCTTGTATCAGTTATACGAGCAGTACTTC
CASSLYQLYEQYF
>TRBD1|.|TRBJ2-3|TRBV4-2
TGTGCCAGCAGCCAAACCGGGACAGGCGGTACAGATACGCAGTATTTT
CASSQTGTGGTDTQYF
>.|.|TRBJ1-1|TRBV18
TGTGCCAGCTCCTGGGACATGAACACTGAAGCTTTCTTT
CASSWDMNTEAFF
>.|.|TRBJ1-3|TRBV7-9
TGTGCCAGCAGCCTCACAGTTAGCTCTGGAAACACCATATATTTT
CASSLTVSSGNTIYF
>.|.|TRBJ2-1|TRBV9
TGTGCCAGCACCCTGGACAGTTCCTACAATGAGCAGTTCTTC
CASTLDSSYNEQFF
>.|once|TRBJ2-5|TRBV5-4
TGTGCCAGCAGCCCCCGGACAGCCCGACAAGAGACCCAGTACTTC
CASSPRTARQETQYF
>.|.|TRBJ1-4|TRBV5-1
TGCGCCAGCAGCTTGGAGCCAGGGGTAGAAAAACTGTTTTTT
CASSLEPGVEKLFF
>.|.|TRBJ2-6|TRBV4-3
TGCGCCAGCAGCCAAGATTTTTCCCGCTCTGGGGCCAACGTCCTGACTTTC
CASSQDFSRSGANVLTF
>TRBD1|.|TRBJ1-2|TRBV7-8
TGTGCCAGCAGCTTAGAGCGGGACAGGGTCTATGGCTACACCTTC
CASSLERDRVYGYTF
>TRBD1|.|TRBJ1-4|TRBV10-3
TGTGCCATCAGTGACCCCACCTCCGAGACAGGGAAGAATGAAAAACTGTTTTTT
CAISDPTSETGKNEKLFF
>TRBD1|.|TRBJ1-1|TRBV19
TGTGCCAGTCGACTCGGACAGGAGATTATGAACACTGAAGCTTTCTTT
CASRLGQEIMNTEAFF
>TRBD1|.|TRBJ1-4|TRBV19
TGTGCCAGTAGTATGACAGGGCCTAATGAAAAACTGTTTTTT
CASSMTGPNEKLFF
>TRBD1|.|TRBJ2-1|TRBV30
TGTGCCTGGAGCTACAGACAGGGCGATGAGCAGTTCTTC
CAWSYRQGDEQFF
>.|.|TRBJ1-2|TRBV20-1
TGCAGTGCTGGGAGGGGCTATGGCTACACCTTC
CSAGRGYGYTF
>.|.|TRBJ1-1|TRBV6-5
TGTGCCAGCAGACCTATTCCCGACACTGAAGCTTTCTTT
CASRPIPDTEAFF
>TRBD1|.|TRBJ1-1|TRBV19
TGTGCCAGTAGTATAGCTGGCAGGGGGCGAGAAGCTTTCTTT
CASSIAGRGREAFF
>TRBD1|once|TRBJ2-3|TRBV6-5
TGTGCCAGCAGTTATTGGGACAGCCCTAGCACAGATACGCAGTATTTT
CASSYWDSPSTDTQYF
>TRBD1|.|TRBJ2-1|TRBV15
TGTGCCACCAGCAGAGATTATGACAGGGGTTACAATGAGCAGTTCTTC
CATSRDYDRGYNEQFF
>TRBD2|.|TRBJ2-3|TRBV27
TGTGCCAGCAGTTTGGCTAGCGGGGGCCGCACAGATACGCAGTATTTT
CASSLASGGRTDTQYF
>.|once|TRBJ2-3|TRBV24-1
TGTGCCACCAGTGATATGGAGGAAGGCACAGATACGCAGTATTTT
CATSDMEEGTDTQYF
>.|.|TRBJ2-7|TRBV18
TGTGCCAGCTCACCACTAGGCCAGGGCAACTCCTACGAGCAGTACTTC
CASSPLGQGNSYEQYF